This TCR beta chain was recovered during a study of cytomegalovirus exposure and HLA in healthy donors. The CDR3 runs to 12 residues. J gave up 11 bases and V 3 bases, and 7 bases lay outside the gene matches. Germline assignment: CDR1 SGHRS and CDR2 YFSETQ. Amplification used 60 Vbeta primers and 13 Jbeta primers. TCRdb keeps only in-frame clones here, not all; method: immunoSEQ multiplex PCR. In the table there are about 200,000 clones, about 88% of which are singletons. Sequenced input: PBMCs. The rearrangement joins TRBV5-1 to TRBJ1-2, with 7 bases fitting TRBD1. This receptor was taken from a woman aged 25 to 45 in good health and CMV-seronegative. CDR3 loop: CASSSTGEGYTF. CDR3 sequence (DNA): TGCGCCAGCAGCTCCACAGGGGAAGGGTACACCTTC.